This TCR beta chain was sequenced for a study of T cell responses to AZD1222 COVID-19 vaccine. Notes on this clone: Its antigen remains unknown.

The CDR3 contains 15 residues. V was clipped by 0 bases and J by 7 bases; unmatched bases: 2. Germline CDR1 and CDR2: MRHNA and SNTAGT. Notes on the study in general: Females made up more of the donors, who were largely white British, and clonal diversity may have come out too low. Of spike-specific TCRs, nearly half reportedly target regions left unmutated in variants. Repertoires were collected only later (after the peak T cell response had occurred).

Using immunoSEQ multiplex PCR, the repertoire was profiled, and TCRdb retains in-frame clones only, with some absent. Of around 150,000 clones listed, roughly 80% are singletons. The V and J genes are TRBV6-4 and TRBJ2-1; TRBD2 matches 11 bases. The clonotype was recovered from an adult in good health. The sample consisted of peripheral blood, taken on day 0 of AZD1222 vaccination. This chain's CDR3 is CASSDSLAGGNEQFF. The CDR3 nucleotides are TGTGCCAGCAGTGACTCGTTAGCGGGGGGGAATGAGCAGTTCTTC.